This is a list of T cell receptor beta chains from one sample in a study of Ad26.COV2.S vaccination and SARS-CoV-2 variants. Using immunoSEQ multiplex PCR, the repertoire was profiled, and TCRdb retains in-frame clones only, with some absent. The sample has around 300,000 clones; roughly 90% are singletons. Sequenced material: peripheral blood, taken in a trial of Ad26.COV2.S vaccine versus placebo. These receptors originate from a person aged 18-60 years who received the Ad26.COV2.S COVID-19 vaccine or a placebo. The CDR3 runs from the conserved cysteine through the conserved F or W. The D gene is left open where the match is weak. Part of the rows lack a size; the others show once, few, many or a class for expanded clones.

v_gene: TRBV4-3
abundance: few
d_gene: .
j_gene: TRBJ1-3
CDR3aa: CASSQESTLINSGNTIYF
CDR3nt: TGCGCCAGCAGCCAAGAATCAACCCTAATCAACTCTGGAAACACCATATATTTT

v_gene: TRBV12-3/TRBV12-4
abundance: .
d_gene: .
j_gene: TRBJ1-2
CDR3aa: CASGPSGGYTF
CDR3nt: TGTGCCAGCGGACCTTCAGGGGGCTACACCTTC

v_gene: TRBV5-4
abundance: once
d_gene: TRBD1
j_gene: TRBJ1-1
CDR3aa: CASSFFQGAGTEAFF
CDR3nt: TGTGCCAGCAGCTTTTTTCAGGGGGCGGGCACTGAAGCTTTCTTT

v_gene: TRBV3-1/TRBV3-2
abundance: .
d_gene: .
j_gene: TRBJ2-2
CDR3aa: CASSQEKGAWELFF
CDR3nt: TGTGCCAGCAGCCAAGAAAAAGGGGCCTGGGAGCTGTTTTTT

v_gene: TRBV19
abundance: .
d_gene: .
j_gene: TRBJ2-5
CDR3aa: CASSISGGQTQYF
CDR3nt: TGTGCCAGTAGTATATCAGGAGGGCAGACCCAGTACTTC

v_gene: TRBV5-1
abundance: .
d_gene: TRBD1
j_gene: TRBJ1-1
CDR3aa: CASSYGTGDQDTEAFF
CDR3nt: TGCGCCAGCAGCTACGGGACAGGGGATCAGGACACTGAAGCTTTCTTT

v_gene: TRBV18
abundance: .
d_gene: .
j_gene: TRBJ2-7
CDR3aa: CASSPAYEQWYF
CDR3nt: TGTGCCAGCTCACCAGCTTACGAGCAGTGGTACTTC

v_gene: TRBV19
abundance: .
d_gene: .
j_gene: TRBJ2-3
CDR3aa: CASSSDGFTDTQYF
CDR3nt: TGTGCCAGTAGTAGTGATGGGTTCACAGATACGCAGTATTTT

v_gene: TRBV7-8
abundance: .
d_gene: .
j_gene: TRBJ1-1
CDR3aa: CASSLELGITEAFF
CDR3nt: TGTGCCAGCAGCTTAGAGTTGGGGATCACTGAAGCTTTCTTT

v_gene: TRBV28
abundance: .
d_gene: TRBD1
j_gene: TRBJ1-2
CDR3aa: CASSPTGVNYGYTF
CDR3nt: TGTGCCAGCAGTCCGACAGGGGTTAACTATGGCTACACCTTC

v_gene: TRBV19
abundance: .
d_gene: TRBD1
j_gene: TRBJ1-2
CDR3aa: CASSRRDRVIGYTF
CDR3nt: TGTGCCAGTAGTCGACGGGACAGGGTGATTGGCTACACCTTC

v_gene: TRBV5-6
abundance: once
d_gene: TRBD1
j_gene: TRBJ1-5
CDR3aa: CASSLKPGQGYQPQHF
CDR3nt: TGTGCCAGCAGCTTAAAACCGGGACAGGGATACCAGCCCCAGCATTTT

v_gene: TRBV10-3
abundance: .
d_gene: .
j_gene: TRBJ1-5
CDR3aa: CATQTGSSNQPQHF
CDR3nt: TGTGCCACCCAGACAGGAAGTAGCAATCAGCCCCAGCATTTT

v_gene: TRBV5-1
abundance: .
d_gene: .
j_gene: TRBJ2-2
CDR3aa: CASSFEDLKTGELFF
CDR3nt: TGCGCCAGCAGCTTTGAGGACCTAAAAACCGGGGAGCTGTTTTTT